What follows are 6 T cell receptor beta chains derived from one specimen sequenced in a study of T cell repertoires in cytomegalovirus infection. TCRdb processed the reads anew with MiXCR; each CDR3 protein has one entry. The sample shows a few hundred thousand distinct CDR3 sequences, over 7.5% of them seen only once. What was sequenced was PBMCs. The receptors here all came from a human donor in good health (CMV status not recorded). Some clones in this sample may be carry-over from other donors' samples.

This clonotype has just a few counts. The chain combines TRBV5-6 with TRBJ2-3, with a tentative D call TRBD1 (5 bases). V was shortened by 1 base and J by 4 bases, with 16 bases between the two germline ends. The CDR3 is 16 amino acids. The germline V gene has CDR1 SGHDT and CDR2 YYEEEE. As DNA, the CDR3 is TGTGCCAGCAGCTTGAGGGGTAGGGGCTTGGCAGATACGCAGTATTTT. It codes for CASSLRGRGLADTQYF.

This sequence joins TRBV7-2 and TRBJ2-2; 8 bases are a match to TRBD2. V lost 4 bases and J lost 4; bases outside the gene matches: 5. The germline V gene encodes CDR1 SGHTA and CDR2 FQGNSA. CDR3 length: 15 residues. The CDR3 is CASSYTGGPTGELFF. The DNA of the CDR3 is TGTGCCAGCAGCTATACGGGGGGGCCCACCGGGGAGCTGTTTTTT.

This clonotype showed up many times. This chain joins TRBV12-3 or TRBV12-4 and TRBJ1-5; possibly TRBD1 for D (5 bases). This CDR3 comprises 15 residues. The germline V and J ends were trimmed by 5 bases and 7 bases, with 18 bases remaining between them. CDR3 nucleotides: TGTGCCAGCAGTCAGGGTGGTCTGAAGGGACAGCCCCAGCATTTT. Translation: CASSQGGLKGQPQHF.

The CDR3 DNA reads as TGTGCCAGCAGCTTAGGCTACGCAAGGGGGCAGTTCTTC. Its translation: CASSLGYARGQFF. The chain has TRBV7-2 and TRBJ2-1; TRBD1 might be the D (5 bases). Germline lookup yields CDR1 SGHTA and CDR2 FQGNSA. The V end was cut by 1 base, the J end by 12 bases, with 13 bases between. This CDR3 has 13 residues.

The chain uses TRBV29-1 and TRBJ1-1; a possible D gene is TRBD1 (5 bases). The V end lost 6 bases, the J end lost 4 bases, and 12 bases lay between the germline ends. CDR1 and CDR2 from the germline V gene are SQVTM and ANQGSEA. This CDR3 has 12 residues. The CDR3 loop is CSVRDSGTEAFF. The CDR3 DNA sequence: TGCAGCGTGAGAGACAGCGGCACTGAAGCTTTCTTT.

This clonotype has a count of ten or more. CDR3 region: CASSPHGPRPNNEQFF. The CDR3 DNA reads TGTGCCAGTAGTCCCCACGGTCCCCGACCCAACAATGAGCAGTTCTTC. The chain carries TRBV19 and TRBJ2-1; D is uncertain. V was clipped by 5 bases and J by 5 bases, with 19 bases between them. There are 16 residues in the CDR3. Germline values: CDR1 LNHDA, CDR2 SQIVND (reference sequence).